Below, 18 T cell receptor beta chains from the same sample are listed, as sequenced in a study of early T cells in non-severe SARS-CoV-2 infection. Each CDR3 protein gets one entry after TCRdb re-called the 5' RACE reads with MiXCR. The sample shows 70,000 to 95,000 distinct CDR3 sequences, about 15% of them seen only once. What was sequenced was whole blood. Receptor source: an adult who was a healthcare worker with PCR-confirmed SARS-CoV-2 infection or an uninfected control (not recorded which).

J is TRBJ1-6 and V is TRBV30, with unresolved D. In germline, CDR1 is GTSNPN, CDR2 SVGIG (reference sequence). Trimming removed 2 bases from V and 10 bases from J, with 12 bases in between. The CDR3 runs to 13 residues. The CDR3 DNA follows: TGTGCCTGGAGTTCCGCAGAGAGATCACCCCTCCACTTT. As protein: CAWSSAERSPLHF.

A few counts support this clonotype. A read error may account for a junction end that differs from germline. The gene calls are TRBV2 and TRBJ1-4; D remains ambiguous. Germline V gene lookup returns CDR1 SNHLY and CDR2 FYNNEI. CDR3 size: 12 residues. CDR3: CASSIEWTAGTF. In DNA form, the CDR3 reads TGTGCCAGCAGTATCGAGTGGACGGCGGGTACTTTT.

Here the CDR3 reads CASSYNGGSDTQYF. The CDR3 DNA is TGTGCCAGCAGTTATAACGGGGGCTCAGATACGCAGTATTTT. The chain recombines TRBV6-6 with TRBJ2-3, with D possibly called TRBD1 or TRBD2 (6 bases each). This CDR3 spans 14 amino acids. Germline V CDR1 and CDR2: MNHNY, SVGAGI (reference sequence). The V and J ends lost 3 bases and 4 bases respectively, with 11 bases between them.

This chain joins TRBV10-3 and TRBJ2-1; 9 bases map to TRBD2. J lost 0 bases, V lost 8 bases, and 8 bases had no gene match. The CDR3 extends over 16 amino acids. In germline, CDR1 is ENHRY, CDR2 SYGVKD. The CDR3 protein is CAISTLAGTSYNEQFF. As DNA, the CDR3 is TGTGCCATCTCAACCCTAGCGGGGACCTCCTACAATGAGCAGTTCTTC.

This sequence joins TRBV5-1 and TRBJ2-3, with 11 positions matching TRBD2. Germline V lookup: CDR1 SGHRS, CDR2 YFSETQ. The J segment lost 4 bases and the V segment lost 2 bases, leaving 3 bases of the junction unmatched. The CDR3 length is 15 residues. For the CDR3, the DNA is TGCGCCAGCAGCTTTAGCGGGGGGGCTTCAGATACGCAGTATTTT. Translating gives CASSFSGGASDTQYF.

V usage is TRBV5-4 and J usage is TRBJ1-3; the match to TRBD1 covers 9 bases. With V trimmed by 4 bases and J by 5 bases, 10 bases remained unmatched. Per the germline V gene, CDR1 is SGHNT and CDR2 is YYREEE (reference sequence). The CDR3 has 16 amino acids. This CDR3 reads CASSQGGGQGRNTIYF. The CDR3 DNA reads as TGTGCCAGCAGCCAAGGTGGTGGACAGGGGAGAAACACCATATATTTT.

The chain has TRBV5-1 and TRBJ2-7, with 12 bases matching TRBD2. Unmatched junction bases numbered 13, after V lost 0 bases and J lost 6 bases. Looked up from germline, CDR1 is SGHRS and CDR2 is YFSETQ. The CDR3 runs 18 residues. The CDR3 DNA sequence: TGCGCCAGCAGCTTGGCCAGGGTGGCTAGCGGGGGGGCATCCGAGCAGTACGTC. It yields the protein CASSLARVASGGASEQYV.

This clonotype was recorded a few times. The chain links TRBV2 to TRBJ2-5; D is unresolved. The CDR3 extends over 13 amino acids. The V end lost 4 bases, the J end lost 1 base, and 7 bases lay between the germline ends. Looked up from germline, CDR1 is SNHLY and CDR2 is FYNNEI. CDR3 coding DNA: TGTGCCAGCAGTGTTATCAGCCAAGAGACCCAGTACTTC. Translated: CASSVISQETQYF.

This clonotype was recorded a few times. The gene calls are TRBV6-1 and TRBJ1-5, with 10 bases that match TRBD1. Germline V gene sequence: CDR1 MNHNS, CDR2 SASEGT. This CDR3 comprises 15 residues. With V trimmed by 8 bases and J by 3 bases, 7 bases remained unmatched. CDR3 bases: TGTGCCAGCTACCGCGGGACAGGGGTCAATCAGCCCCAGCATTTT. It specifies CASYRGTGVNQPQHF.

This clonotype was detected only a few times. The chain employs TRBV5-1 and TRBJ1-2; the match to TRBD1 covers 9 bases. Germline V lookup: CDR1 SGHRS, CDR2 YFSETQ. The V and J ends lost 4 bases and 7 bases, in that order; junction bases with no gene match: 8. The CDR3 has 14 amino acids. The CDR3 reads CASSIGQGSGGYTF. In nucleotides, the CDR3 is TGCGCCAGCAGCATCGGACAGGGGTCGGGTGGCTACACCTTC. The full variable domain, rest sourced from reference TRBV5-1 and TRBJ1-2, is KAGVTQTPRYLIKTRGQQVTLSCSPISGHRSVSWYQQTPGQGLQFLFEYFSETQRNKGNFPGRFSGRQFSNSRSEMNVSTLELGDSALYLCASSIGQGSGGYTFGSGTRLTVV.

CDR3 sequence: CASSISPGSTNEKLFF. The CDR3 DNA follows: TGTGCCAGCAGCATAAGTCCGGGCTCAACTAATGAAAAACTGTTTTTT. The chain recombines TRBV7-8 with TRBJ1-4, with D unclear. CDR1 is SGHVS, CDR2 FQNEAQ, per germline. V dropped 5 bases and J dropped 0 bases, with 13 bases sitting between them. The CDR3 runs to 16 residues.

The sample holds a few counts of this clonotype. The chain carries TRBV12-3 or TRBV12-4 and TRBJ1-2, with a tentative D call TRBD1 (6 bases). The germline V and J ends were trimmed by 4 bases and 8 bases, with 14 bases remaining between them. The CDR3 totals 13 residues. This CDR3 reads CASSSTGNGGYTF. Here the CDR3 DNA reads TGTGCCAGCAGTTCCACAGGGAATGGAGGCTACACCTTC.

The chain carries TRBV6-6 and TRBJ2-4; unclear D gene. The CDR3 is made up of 17 amino acids. From germline, CDR1 is MNHNY and CDR2 SVGAGI (reference sequence). Trimming removed 0 bases at V and 1 base at J, with 13 bases between. The CDR3 region is CASSYSSGVWAKNIQYF. In DNA, the CDR3 is TGTGCCAGCAGTTACTCGTCTGGGGTCTGGGCCAAAAACATTCAGTACTTC.

This clonotype has a handful of counts. The rearrangement joins TRBV10-1 to TRBJ1-2; D remains unclear. This CDR3 has 14 amino acids. V dropped 0 bases and J dropped 2 bases, with 7 bases sitting between them. Germline CDR1 WNHNN, CDR2 SYGVQD (reference sequence). Here the CDR3 reads CASSESGRNYGYTF. In DNA, the CDR3 is TGCGCCAGCAGTGAGTCTGGTCGGAACTATGGCTACACCTTC.

The chain combines TRBV9 with TRBJ1-3; D is uncertain. The V end lost 7 bases, the J end lost 3 bases, and 14 bases lay between the germline ends. CDR1 and CDR2 (germline): SGDLS, YYNGEE. This CDR3 contains 14 residues. The CDR3 DNA follows: TGTGCCAGCGCGCCGGGAAACGATGGAAACACCATATATTTT. It encodes CASAPGNDGNTIYF.

This clonotype was counted a few times. The V and J genes are TRBV10-1 and TRBJ2-2; 9 bases agree with TRBD2. Germline-derived CDR1 and CDR2 are WNHNN and SYGVQD (reference sequence). V gave up 4 bases and J gave up 7 bases; unmatched junction bases: 7. This CDR3 has 15 amino acids. This CDR3 reads CASSGKTSGSGELFF. The CDR3 region has the DNA TGCGCCAGCAGTGGAAAGACTAGCGGAAGCGGGGAGCTGTTTTTT.

V and J are TRBV7-3 and TRBJ2-3; 7 positions match TRBD2. Germline V gene lookup returns CDR1 SGHTA and CDR2 FQGTGA. The CDR3 extends over 13 amino acids. After removal of 7 bases from V and 6 bases from J, the junction contained 7 bases not matched to a gene. CDR3 nucleotides: TGTGCCAGCAAACGGGGGGTCGATGATACGCAGTATTTT. Residues: CASKRGVDDTQYF.

This clonotype was counted a few times. The rearrangement joins TRBV20-1 to TRBJ2-3; D unresolved. The V end lost 7 bases, the J end lost 1 base, and 9 bases lay between the germline ends. Germline V gene sequence: CDR1 DFQATT, CDR2 SNEGSKA (reference sequence). The CDR3 contains 12 residues. The CDR3 sequence is CSVTGGTDTQYF. The CDR3 bases are TGCAGTGTCACGGGTGGCACAGATACGCAGTATTTT.